This TCR beta chain was observed in a study of tumor-infiltrating lymphocytes in primary liver carcinoma. In the study overall: Patients were both men and women, whose ages ran from 30 to 69 years.

TCR beta cDNA came from about 450 ng total RNA, primed with a constant-region primer. What produced the TCR beta libraries was three nested multiplex PCR rounds using slightly modified ARM-PCR. Use of TRBV1-TRBV30 forward primers with a C-beta reverse primer characterized the first two PCR rounds, which lasted around 9 cycles each. TCRdb re-analysed the multiplex PCR reads in MiXCR, keeping a single row per CDR3 protein. Among around 40,000 distinct CDR3 sequences listed, 65% to 85% were seen once. The CDR3 is 12 residues long. Germline V CDR1 and CDR2: LGHNA, YSLEER. This clonotype showed up just once. One end of the junction varies from germline; a read error may be responsible. The approximately 17-34 mg bulk tissue piece was not sorted before simultaneous RNA and DNA extraction. Surgical resection served as treatment for the primary liver carcinoma of these patients. The study sampled five separate regions from each tumor.

The clonotype was recovered from a man aged 35-49 years with primary liver carcinoma and hepatitis B virus infection. Sequenced material: liver tumor tissue from sampling region 2. This sample's subset: tumor region T2, inferior pole. The chain joins TRBV4-3 to TRBJ2-7; possibly TRBD2 for D (7 bases). This CDR3 reads CASCQGGGEHYF. The CDR3 DNA reads as TGTGCCAGCTGCCAGGGAGGGGGAGAGCATTACTTC.